This record covers a single T cell receptor beta chain. Clones were sequenced by immunoSEQ multiplex PCR, and TCRdb holds only the in-frame ones, with some missing. Here the sample spans 12,000 or so clones, around 70% being singletons. Patients from Seattle were sampled longitudinally, starting during active infection. The sample originates from a study of blood T cell repertoires in COVID-19. Study-level background: Nucleic acid was either cDNA or gDNA, and it came from T cells, B-cell-depleted T cells, or PBMCs.

The length of the CDR3 is 15 residues. The germline CDR1 and CDR2 sequences are SGHTA and FQGNSA. Trimming left V 0 bases short and J 1 base short, with 7 bases between. Sample: peripheral blood. This chain uses TRBV7-2 with TRBJ1-5, with D tentatively TRBD1 (6 bases). This receptor was taken from a man aged 60-69 years with COVID-19, enrolled during active disease. CDR3: CASSLAGGSNQPQHF. CDR3 nucleotides: TGTGCCAGCAGCTTAGCAGGGGGAAGCAATCAGCCCCAGCATTTT.